Below are 21 T cell receptor beta chains sequenced from a single sample in a study of blood T cell repertoires in COVID-19. This table comes from immunoSEQ multiplex PCR, and its TCRdb copy is limited to in-frame clones, with some not included. The sample records 200,000 to 250,000 clones, approximately 87% being singletons. Sequencing was carried out using peripheral blood. The receptors here all came from a man in his sixties with acute or convalescent COVID-19.

The V and J genes are TRBV28 and TRBJ2-7, with 9 nucleotides matching TRBD2. Germline CDR1 MDHEN, CDR2 SYDVKM. The CDR3 has 15 residues. J was trimmed by 4 bases and V by 6 bases; bases with no gene match: 10. The CDR3 nucleotides are TGTGCCAGCAGATCTGATAGCGGGAGAAGATACGAGCAGTACTTC. It codes for CASRSDSGRRYEQYF.

This chain links TRBV6-6 with TRBJ1-4; 8 nucleotides line up with TRBD1. The ends lost 7 bases at V and 8 bases at J; junction bases unmatched: 9. Germline values: CDR1 MNHNY, CDR2 SVGAGI (reference sequence). CDR3 length: 14 residues. CDR3: CASIGTGGEEKLFF. For the CDR3, the DNA is TGTGCCAGCATCGGAACAGGGGGGGAGGAAAAACTGTTTTTT.

A word on this clone: The sample contains more than one DNA sequence encoding this CDR3. V usage is TRBV19 and J usage is TRBJ2-5; the D gene is possibly TRBD1 (5 bases). This CDR3 has 14 amino acids. Germline lookup yields CDR1 LNHDA and CDR2 SQIVND (reference sequence). V lost 2 bases to trimming and J lost 5 bases, with 12 bases between them. DNA for the CDR3: TGTGCCAGTAGTATATCAGGGCCCCGGGAGACCCAGTACTTC. Translating gives CASSISGPRETQYF.

This chain joins TRBV5-5 and TRBJ1-1; D is possibly TRBD1 (5 bases). This CDR3 is built from 15 residues. Germline CDR1 reads SGHKS; CDR2 reads YYEKEE (reference sequence). Trimming cost V 5 bases and J 4 bases, with 18 bases left between them. Here the CDR3 reads CASRGTVTLGTEAFF. The CDR3 nucleotides are TGTGCCAGCAGAGGGACTGTAACCTTGGGCACTGAAGCTTTCTTT.

The CDR3 DNA follows: TGTGCCAGCAGCCAAGACCGGGGGGTTCGAGAGACCCAGTACTTC. Translation gives CASSQDRGVRETQYF. The J gene is TRBJ2-5, the V gene TRBV3-1 (or the pseudogene TRBV3-2), with TRBD2 matching over 7 bases. This CDR3 is 15 amino acids long. Germline lookup yields CDR1 LGHDT and CDR2 YNNKEL (reference sequence). Losses at the gene ends were 0 bases for V and 4 bases for J; bases not matched to a gene: 5.

This clone was recorded once. The chain combines TRBV11-2 with TRBJ2-7; 10 bases map to TRBD2. Losses at the gene ends were 5 bases for V and 4 bases for J; bases not matched to a gene: 5. The CDR3 extends over 14 amino acids. The germline V gene has CDR1 SGHAT and CDR2 FQNNGV. The CDR3 is CASSLSGRGYEQYF. The CDR3, as DNA: TGTGCCAGCAGCCTCAGCGGGAGGGGATACGAGCAGTACTTC.

This clone is a singleton in its sample. The genes are TRBV7-2 and TRBJ1-2; 9 nucleotides agree with TRBD1. The V gene end was trimmed by 3 bases and the J gene end by 0 bases; junction bases not matched to a gene: 5. The CDR3 spans 16 residues. Germline loops: CDR1 SGHTA, CDR2 FQGNSA. The CDR3 sequence: CASSFTGGNTNYGYTF. The CDR3 bases are TGTGCCAGCAGCTTTACAGGGGGCAACACTAACTATGGCTACACCTTC.

The sample holds a few counts of this clone. The chain links TRBV10-1 to TRBJ1-4, with 9 bases that match TRBD1. The CDR3 length is 15 residues. CDR1 WNHNN and CDR2 SYGVQD come from the germline V gene (reference sequence). V shed 6 bases, J shed 8 bases, and the junction held 10 bases outside the gene matches. CDR3 sequence reads: CASRDRDREEEKLFF. CDR3 DNA sequence: TGCGCCAGCAGGGACAGGGACAGGGAAGAAGAAAAACTGTTTTTT.

The J gene is TRBJ1-2, the V gene TRBV18, with 7 positions matching TRBD1. J lost 1 base, V lost 1 base, and 12 bases had no gene match. The CDR3 is 18 amino acids. Looked up from germline, CDR1 is KGHSH and CDR2 is LQKENI. DNA for the CDR3: TGTGCCAGCTCACCACAGGGGGCGAGAGCCACCCTTAACTATGGCTACACCTTC. Translated, it gives CASSPQGARATLNYGYTF.

This rearrangement joins TRBV4-3 to TRBJ2-1, with D perhaps matching TRBD2 (5 bases). Trimming removed 1 base from V and 9 bases from J, with 16 bases in between. This CDR3 is built from 15 residues. CDR1 and CDR2 (germline): LGHNA, YSLEER. In DNA form, the CDR3 reads TGCGCCAGCAGCCAAGGCTCTAGGGAAGAGGGTGAGCAGTTCTTC. Translation gives CASSQGSREEGEQFF.

The chain links TRBV7-2 to TRBJ1-4, with 8 bases that match TRBD1. The germline V gene encodes CDR1 SGHTA and CDR2 FQGNSA. This CDR3 is 15 amino acids long. After removal of 6 bases from V and 3 bases from J, the junction contained 6 bases not matched to a gene. CDR3 sequence reads: CASSFQGAANEKLFF. The CDR3 bases are TGTGCCAGCAGTTTTCAGGGGGCAGCTAATGAAAAACTGTTTTTT.

This chain uses TRBV7-9 with TRBJ2-1; 11 bases are shared with TRBD2. CDR3 length equals 14 residues. Germline values: CDR1 SEHNR, CDR2 FQNEAQ (reference sequence). V gave up 8 bases and J gave up 6 bases; unmatched junction bases: 6. CDR3 coding DNA: TGTGCCAGCCAAGGGACTAGCGGAGGCAATGAGCAGTTCTTC. Translation gives CASQGTSGGNEQFF.

There are a few counts of this clone. At the DNA level, this CDR3 is encoded by other sequences in the same sample as well. This chain joins TRBV25-1 and TRBJ2-3; TRBD2 matches at 10 bases. The germline V gene encodes CDR1 MGHDK and CDR2 SYGVNS. This CDR3 has 16 amino acids. Trimming at V came to 5 bases and at J to 0 bases, leaving 5 bases not matched to a gene. This CDR3 reads CASSLGLALSTDTQYF. In nucleotides, the CDR3 is TGTGCCAGCAGTCTGGGACTAGCGTTAAGCACAGATACGCAGTATTTT.

The V and J genes are TRBV30 and TRBJ1-5, with D perhaps matching TRBD1 (6 bases). This CDR3 has 14 amino acids. The germline V gene encodes CDR1 GTSNPN and CDR2 SVGIG (reference sequence). The V and J ends lost 0 bases and 9 bases respectively, with 15 bases between them. The CDR3 coding sequence is TGTGCCTGGAGTGTACGGCAGGGGAGATCGCCCCAGCATTTT. Translation gives CAWSVRQGRSPQHF.

The chain recombines TRBV29-1 with TRBJ1-2; D is possibly TRBD1 (6 bases). The CDR3 runs to 14 residues. Trimming stripped 6 bases from V and 2 bases from J, with 16 bases between. Germline lookup yields CDR1 SQVTM and CDR2 ANQGSEA. The CDR3 nucleotides are TGCAGCGTGGAGGAACAGGGTGCCAACTATGGCTACACCTTC. Translating gives CSVEEQGANYGYTF.

This sequence joins TRBV10-1 and TRBJ2-2; TRBD2 matches at 8 bases. V lost 7 bases, J lost 8 bases, and 12 bases stayed unmatched. This CDR3 comprises 15 residues. Germline V CDR1 and CDR2: WNHNN, SYGVQD (reference sequence). CDR3 in DNA: TGCGCCAGCAAGATCGGACTAGCAGGTTTAGGGGAGCTGTTTTTT. As protein: CASKIGLAGLGELFF.

This rearrangement joins TRBV5-6 to TRBJ2-1, with 8 bases identical to TRBD2. The germline CDR1 and CDR2 sequences are SGHDT and YYEEEE. With 2 bases clipped from V and 7 bases from J, the junction kept 11 bases outside the gene matches. The CDR3 sequence is 16 residues long. CDR3 DNA sequence: TGTGCCAGCAGCTTACGAGCGGGGGCGACGGGGAATGAGCAGTTCTTC. Translation: CASSLRAGATGNEQFF. The variable domain in full, completed from reference TRBV5-6 and TRBJ2-1, reads DAGVTQSPTHLIKTRGQQVTLRCSPKSGHDTVSWYQQALGQGPQFIFQYYEEEERQRGNFPDRFSGHQFPNYSSELNVNALLLGDSALYLCASSLRAGATGNEQFFGPGTRLTVL.

This sequence joins TRBV6-5 and TRBJ2-7, with 8 bases matching TRBD1. The V gene end was trimmed by 8 bases and the J gene end by 9 bases; junction bases not matched to a gene: 15. CDR3 length: 14 amino acids. The V gene's germline CDR1 is MNHEY and CDR2 SVGAGI. CDR3 coding DNA: TGTGCCAGCCGAGAGGGACAGGACCCAACAGGGCAGTACTTC. The encoded protein is CASREGQDPTGQYF.

The V call is TRBV9, the J call TRBJ2-7; D gene unclear. V dropped 2 bases and J dropped 6 bases, with 18 bases sitting between them. This CDR3 contains 15 residues. The germline V gene encodes CDR1 SGDLS and CDR2 YYNGEE. CDR3 sequence (DNA): TGTGCCAGCAGCGTGTATAGCTCTGGAGAAGGCGAGCAGTACTTC. Translating gives CASSVYSSGEGEQYF. Variable domain in full (rest from reference TRBV9 and TRBJ2-7): DSGVTQTPKHLITATGQRVTLRCSPRSGDLSVYWYQQSLDQGLQFLIQYYNGEERAKGNILERFSAQQFPDLHSELNLSSLELGDSALYFCASSVYSSGEGEQYFGPGTRLTVT.

The chain combines TRBV24-1 with TRBJ1-2, with a weak D call TRBD1 (5 bases). Looked up from germline, CDR1 is KGHDR and CDR2 is SFDVKD. The CDR3 length is 13 residues. V lost 3 bases and J lost 5, with 9 bases in between. The CDR3 coding sequence is TGTGCCACCAGTGATCACGACAGTTATGGCTACACCTTC. It is translated as CATSDHDSYGYTF.

The V call is TRBV3-1 (or the pseudogene TRBV3-2), the J call TRBJ2-3; TRBD1 agrees at 9 bases. The trim removed 0 bases at V and 4 bases at J, leaving 8 bases unmatched. The CDR3 runs 17 residues. Germline V gene lookup returns CDR1 LGHDT and CDR2 YNNKEL (reference sequence). The CDR3 sequence: CASSQERDRVRADTQYF. The CDR3 DNA is TGTGCCAGCAGCCAAGAACGGGACAGGGTTAGGGCAGATACGCAGTATTTT.